This TCR beta chain came from a study of shared clonotypes between healthy human individuals. Some clones are missing from TCRdb's copy, which holds only in-frame ones; the method was immunoSEQ multiplex PCR. The sample lists 600,000 to 750,000 clones, 60% to 80% seen once, with 1.5% to 2% in the top ten. The CDR3 extends over 14 amino acids. Trimming removed 2 bases from V and 4 bases from J; junction bases left unmatched: 4. Germline CDR1 is SQVTM and CDR2 is ANQGSEA. The specimen sequenced was memory CD4+ T cells sorted from blood. Sample subset: CD45RA-negative fraction. The sequence came from a woman aged 25-40 years in good health. The chain couples TRBV29-1 to TRBJ1-3, with 8 bases that match TRBD1. In nucleotides, the CDR3 is TGCAGCGTTGAACCCCGGGACAGGGGAAACACCATATATTTT. Protein sequence: CSVEPRDRGNTIYF.